These 4 T cell receptor beta chains originate from one sample sequenced in a study of blood T cell repertoires in COVID-19. Generated by immunoSEQ multiplex PCR, the TCRdb table keeps only in-frame clones and is missing some. The sample yields over 300,000 clones, around 87% seen once. The source material was PBMCs or T cells enriched from blood (not recorded which). The receptors come from a woman younger than 45 with acute COVID-19.

The rearrangement links TRBV3-1 (or the pseudogene TRBV3-2) to TRBJ2-5; TRBD2 matches at 13 bases. V shed 7 bases and J 5 bases; nucleotides not matched to a gene: 4. Germline loops: CDR1 LGHDT, CDR2 YNNKEL (reference sequence). The CDR3 is 14 amino acids. DNA for the CDR3: TGTGCCAGCACCATGACTAGCGGGAGGGAGACCCAGTACTTC. It yields the protein CASTMTSGRETQYF.

The rearrangement joins TRBV7-2 to TRBJ2-2; 9 bases are a match to TRBD2. V lost 7 bases to trimming and J lost 4 bases; unmatched junction nucleotides: 7. Germline CDR1 reads SGHTA; CDR2 reads FQGNSA. The CDR3 is made up of 15 amino acids. This CDR3 is CASKERGAGTGELFF. CDR3 in DNA: TGTGCCAGCAAGGAGCGGGGGGCGGGCACCGGGGAGCTGTTTTTT.

The chain recombines TRBV18 with TRBJ2-1, with 8 bases that match TRBD2. V lost 5 bases to trimming and J lost 4 bases; unmatched junction nucleotides: 10. CDR3 length equals 16 residues. Germline values: CDR1 KGHSH, CDR2 LQKENI. CDR3 region: CASSRTGGEWYNEQFF. In DNA form, the CDR3 reads TGTGCCAGCTCAAGGACCGGGGGGGAATGGTACAATGAGCAGTTCTTC.

The V gene is TRBV6-5, the J gene TRBJ2-1; 7 bases are shared with TRBD1. CDR3 length equals 15 residues. V lost 6 bases, J lost 4 bases, and 9 bases stayed unmatched. The V gene's germline CDR1 is MNHEY and CDR2 SVGAGI. CDR3 in amino acids: CASRRTTGQYNEQFF. Written as DNA, the CDR3 is TGTGCCAGCAGACGCACGACAGGGCAATACAATGAGCAGTTCTTC.